The present T cell receptor beta chain was sequenced within a study of Graves' ophthalmopathy and Graves' hyperthyroidism. There are 15 residues in the CDR3. The junction had 10 bases not matched to a gene; V was cut back by 5 bases and J by 8 bases. RNA transcripts provided the template for amplifying TCR beta CDR3 regions. HTBI-primed RT-PCR formed the first round, and a multiplex PCR formed the second. In TCRdb, the multiplex PCR reads were re-called with MiXCR into one record per CDR3 protein. The sample has approximately 640,000 distinct CDR3 sequences; under 50% are singletons. This clonotype was seen repeatedly, ten times or more.

Sequenced: peripheral blood. This receptor was taken from an adult man with Graves' ophthalmopathy. The V call is TRBV12-3 or TRBV12-4, the J call TRBJ1-4; TRBD1 aligns across 8 bases. CDR3 nucleotides: TGTGCCAGCAGTCTTAGGACAGGGTTAATGGAAAAACTGTTTTTT. Translation: CASSLRTGLMEKLFF.